Described below is a single T cell receptor beta chain sequence and its context. This sample is part of a study of blood T cells in healthy people across ages. Together with a sample-barcoded 5' primer, a J-beta primer mix was included in a second PCR lasting roughly 6 to 12 cycles. TCRdb redid the calling of the 5' RACE reads with MiXCR, one entry per CDR3 protein. Here the sample spans some 930,000 distinct CDR3 sequences, 25% to 30% being singletons. These records were also assigned to another study, of T cells of mothers and their children.

Specimen: blood. This receptor was obtained from a woman in her thirties or forties in good health.

The CDR3 loop reads CASSPIAGVNEQFF. CDR3 DNA sequence: TGTGCCAGCAGCCCAATAGCGGGGGTCAATGAGCAGTTCTTC. The chain recombines TRBV27 with TRBJ2-1, with 9 bases fitting TRBD2. This CDR3 is built from 14 residues. CDR1 is MNHEY and CDR2 is SMNVEV in the germline V gene (reference sequence). Trimming removed 6 bases from V and 6 bases from J; junction bases left unmatched: 6.